This passage covers 6 T cell receptor beta chains from one sample sequenced in a study of T cell changes during pregnancy in multiple sclerosis. Clones were read by immunoSEQ multiplex PCR, and TCRdb kept only the in-frame ones, dropping some. The sample includes about 75,000 clones, 94% of them seen just once. Sequenced material: CD4+ T cells from peripheral blood mononuclear cells, taken after pregnancy. These receptors originate from a female donor with multiple sclerosis, enrolled in a pregnancy study.

V gene TRBV19 combines with J gene TRBJ2-2, with D possibly being TRBD2 (5 bases). The CDR3 contains 14 residues. V was shortened by 4 bases and J by 4 bases, with 10 bases between the two germline ends. Germline values: CDR1 LNHDA, CDR2 SQIVND (reference sequence). The chain's CDR3 is CASSTPGSTGELFF. CDR3 DNA sequence: TGTGCCAGTAGTACTCCGGGATCCACCGGGGAGCTGTTTTTT.

The chain employs TRBV27 and TRBJ2-1, with 10 bases aligning to TRBD2. After removal of 5 bases from V and 7 bases from J, the junction contained 11 bases not matched to a gene. Germline-derived CDR1 and CDR2 are MNHEY and SMNVEV (reference sequence). The CDR3 runs 16 residues. The CDR3 DNA is TGTGCCAGCAGTCTGCGACTAGCGGGCGGCTGGAATGAGCAGTTCTTC. Translation: CASSLRLAGGWNEQFF.

This clone was recorded only once. This chain connects TRBV5-1 to TRBJ2-1; D possibly corresponds to TRBD2 (6 bases). Trimming took off 0 bases at V and 4 bases at J, with 11 bases between the two ends. The CDR3 has 15 amino acids. Germline V gene lookup returns CDR1 SGHRS and CDR2 YFSETQ. CDR3 amino acids: CASSLELADYNEQFF. In nucleotides, the CDR3 is TGCGCCAGCAGCTTGGAACTAGCAGATTACAATGAGCAGTTCTTC.

The chain has TRBV7-2 and TRBJ2-1; TRBD2 matches at 10 bases. Per the germline V gene, CDR1 is SGHTA and CDR2 is FQGNSA. With 5 bases clipped from V and 6 bases from J, the junction kept 10 bases outside the gene matches. The CDR3 extends over 16 amino acids. CDR3 nucleotide sequence: TGTGCCAGCAGCCTTCTAAGGACTAGCGGATCCAATGAGCAGTTCTTC. Translating it yields CASSLLRTSGSNEQFF.

Note on this clone: The junction departs from germline at one end; a sequencing error may be responsible. The rearrangement uses TRBV7-9 and TRBJ1-2, with D uncertain. The CDR3 loop spans 13 amino acids. Germline-derived CDR1 and CDR2 are SEHNR and FQNEAQ (reference sequence). CDR3 amino acids: CASSIAGVGGYTF. Here the CDR3 DNA reads TGTGCCAGCAGCATAGCCGGGGTGGGAGGCTACACCTTC.

This clone was seen a single time. This chain joins TRBV28 and TRBJ1-5, with 8 bases that match TRBD1. The CDR3 has 15 amino acids. The V gene's germline CDR1 is MDHEN and CDR2 SYDVKM. V was clipped by 5 bases and J by 1 base; unmatched bases: 4. For the CDR3, the DNA is TGTGCCAGCAGTACAACAGGGGGGAGCAATCAGCCCCAGCATTTT. It specifies CASSTTGGSNQPQHF.